The T cell receptor beta chain described here comes from a study of T-cell reconstitution after alpha-beta-depleted transplantation in children. This clonotype has ten or more counts. Its antigen remains unidentified. V lost 0 bases to trimming and J lost 4 bases, with 7 bases between them. Germline V gene data show CDR1 as SGDLS and CDR2 as YYNGEE. CDR3 length equals 14 residues. Molecular barcoding with unique molecular identifiers was used for the TCRbeta library. TCRdb processed the PCR reads anew with MiXCR; each CDR3 protein has one entry. The sample lists 90,000 to 100,000 distinct CDR3 sequences, about a quarter occurring once. General observations from the study: A year post-transplant, T-cell counts and diversity derived mostly from newly produced T cells. Recipient T cells and thymic progenitors that survived were the source of the high TCRbeta diversity seen at day 60 in some patients. Expanded graft clones, several hundred of them, were reportedly the source of alpha-beta T cells about two months after transplant.

The chain couples TRBV9 to TRBJ2-2; D gene uncertain. The TCR originated in a boy between 2 and 10 years old with acute lymphoblastic leukemia, due to receive a stem cell transplant. Sequencing used PBMCs, obtained before TCRalphabeta/CD19-depleted stem cell transplant. CDR3 residues: CASSVDRVTGELFF. Here the CDR3 DNA reads TGTGCCAGCAGCGTAGATCGGGTCACCGGGGAGCTGTTTTTT.